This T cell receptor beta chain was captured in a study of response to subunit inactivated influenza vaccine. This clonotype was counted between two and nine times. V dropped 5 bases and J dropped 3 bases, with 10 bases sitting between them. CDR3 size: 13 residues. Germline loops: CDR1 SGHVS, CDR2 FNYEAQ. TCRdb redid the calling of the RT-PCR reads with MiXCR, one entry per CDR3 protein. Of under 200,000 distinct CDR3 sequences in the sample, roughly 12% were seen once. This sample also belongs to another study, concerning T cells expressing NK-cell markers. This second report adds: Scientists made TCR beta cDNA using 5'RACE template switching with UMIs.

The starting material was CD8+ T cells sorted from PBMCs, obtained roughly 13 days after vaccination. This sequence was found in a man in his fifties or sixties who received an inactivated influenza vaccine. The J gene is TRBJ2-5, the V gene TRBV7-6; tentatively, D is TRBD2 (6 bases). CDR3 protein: CASSPGVEETQYF. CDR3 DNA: TGTGCCAGCAGCCCGGGAGTTGAAGAGACCCAGTACTTC.